This passage covers 5 T cell receptor beta chains from one sample sequenced in a study of regulatory T cells in long-lasting Graves disease. The time point was: persistent/refractory GD, antithyroid drugs over 5 years with positive TRAb. Following extraction of RNA from PBMCs, that RNA was used to make the TCR library. Arm-PCR of CDR3 regions with iRepertoire HTBI primers generated TCR beta libraries. TCRdb reprocessed the multiplex PCR reads via MiXCR and lists one record per CDR3 protein. In the table there are more than 650,000 distinct CDR3 sequences, 30% of which are singletons. Material: peripheral blood mononuclear cells (PBMCs), obtained when the disease was refractory, from a patient treated with antithyroid drugs. These TCRs come from a female donor with Graves disease.

This clonotype was detected a few times. The chain is built from TRBV7-9 and TRBJ2-5; 7 nucleotides align to TRBD1. Germline assignment: CDR1 SEHNR and CDR2 FQNEAQ (reference sequence). This CDR3 spans 17 amino acids. J was trimmed by 2 bases and V by 5 bases; bases with no gene match: 14. The CDR3 coding sequence is TGTGCCAGCAGCACACATAGGCCCGGGACAGCTCAAGAGACCCAGTACTTC. Protein product: CASSTHRPGTAQETQYF.

This clonotype was observed many times. The rearrangement joins TRBV11-2 to TRBJ1-2, with D possibly being TRBD1 (5 bases). The V gene lost 1 base and the J gene lost 2 bases, with 14 bases spanning the gap. Germline CDR1 reads SGHAT; CDR2 reads FQNNGV. This CDR3 comprises 16 residues. DNA for the CDR3: TGTGCCAGCAGCTTAGGTGGGGCAGTCCCAAACTATGGCTACACCTTC. Its protein is CASSLGGAVPNYGYTF.

V gene TRBV5-1 combines with J gene TRBJ2-7, with 12 nucleotides matching TRBD2. Trimming removed 4 bases from V and 1 base from J; junction bases left unmatched: 6. Germline V gene lookup returns CDR1 SGHRS and CDR2 YFSETQ. This CDR3 comprises 16 residues. CDR3 nucleotide sequence: TGCGCCAGCAGCCGCGGACTAGCGGGGTTATCCTACGAGCAGTACTTC. Its translation is CASSRGLAGLSYEQYF.

This rearrangement joins TRBV29-1 to TRBJ1-3; a possible D gene is TRBD1 (6 bases). The CDR3 totals 15 residues. Germline CDR1 is SQVTM and CDR2 is ANQGSEA. The V gene lost 7 bases and the J gene lost 0 bases, with 16 bases spanning the gap. The DNA of the CDR3 is TGCAGCGCCTTACAACAGGGCCCCTCTGGAAACACCATATATTTT. Translating it yields CSALQQGPSGNTIYF.

In its sample, this clonotype was seen many times. The chain is built from TRBV2 and TRBJ1-4, with D tentatively TRBD1 (5 bases). Trimming left V 2 bases short and J 8 bases short, with 12 bases between. The CDR3 runs 14 residues. Germline CDR1 reads SNHLY; CDR2 reads FYNNEI. CDR3 sequence reads: CASSEPRDHEKLFF. The CDR3 bases are TGTGCCAGCAGTGAACCCAGGGATCACGAAAAACTGTTTTTT.